One TCR beta chain is described in this entry. Its target is unknown. Germline lookup yields CDR1 SGHRS and CDR2 YFSETQ. With V trimmed by 0 bases and J by 1 base, 8 bases remained unmatched. CDR3 length: 18 amino acids. The entry originates in a study of cytomegalovirus exposure and HLA in healthy donors. General study results and limits: A later analysis reportedly found that, within productive TCRs, an Asian-associated ancestry cluster had fewer N-insertions than the mean observed across the roughly 610 donors.

The PCR ran on 60 Vbeta and 13 Jbeta primers. Using immunoSEQ multiplex PCR, the repertoire was profiled, and TCRdb retains in-frame clones only, with some absent. The specimen's table records around 150,000 clones. This receptor was obtained from a woman in her sixties in good health and CMV-seronegative. Sequencing was done on a sample of PBMCs. The rearrangement links TRBV5-1 to TRBJ1-3, with TRBD1 matching 9 bases. This CDR3 reads CASSLVGQGLPSGNTIYF. The CDR3 DNA reads TGCGCCAGCAGCTTGGTGGGACAGGGCCTTCCATCTGGAAACACCATATATTTT. Using reference TRBV5-1 and TRBJ1-3 for the parts outside the CDR3, the full variable domain is KAGVTQTPRYLIKTRGQQVTLSCSPISGHRSVSWYQQTPGQGLQFLFEYFSETQRNKGNFPGRFSGRQFSNSRSEMNVSTLELGDSALYLCASSLVGQGLPSGNTIYFGEGSWLTVV.